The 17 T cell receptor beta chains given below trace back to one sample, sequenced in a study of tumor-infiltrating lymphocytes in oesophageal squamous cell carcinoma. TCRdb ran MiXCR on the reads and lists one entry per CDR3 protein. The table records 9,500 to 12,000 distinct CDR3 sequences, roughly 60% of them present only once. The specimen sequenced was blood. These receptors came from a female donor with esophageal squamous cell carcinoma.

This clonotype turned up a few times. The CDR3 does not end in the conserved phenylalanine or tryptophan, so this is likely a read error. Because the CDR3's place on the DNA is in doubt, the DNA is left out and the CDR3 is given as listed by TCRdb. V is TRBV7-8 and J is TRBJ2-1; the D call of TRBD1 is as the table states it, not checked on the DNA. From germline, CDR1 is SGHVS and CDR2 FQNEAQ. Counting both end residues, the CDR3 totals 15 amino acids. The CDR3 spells CASSRGTSYEQYFGS.

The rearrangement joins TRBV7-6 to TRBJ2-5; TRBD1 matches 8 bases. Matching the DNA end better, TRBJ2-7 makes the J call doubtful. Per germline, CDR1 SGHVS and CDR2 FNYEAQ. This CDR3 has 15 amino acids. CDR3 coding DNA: TGTGCCAGCAGCAACCCGGGACAGGCCACCTACGAGCAGTACTTC. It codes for CASSNPGQATYEQYF.

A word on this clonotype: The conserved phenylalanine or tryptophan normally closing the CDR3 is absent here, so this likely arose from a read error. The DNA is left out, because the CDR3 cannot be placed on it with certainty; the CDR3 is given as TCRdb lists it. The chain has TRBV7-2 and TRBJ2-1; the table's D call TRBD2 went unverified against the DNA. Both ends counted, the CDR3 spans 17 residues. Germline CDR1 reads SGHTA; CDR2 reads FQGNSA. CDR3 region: CASTGFQGPSYEQYFGN.

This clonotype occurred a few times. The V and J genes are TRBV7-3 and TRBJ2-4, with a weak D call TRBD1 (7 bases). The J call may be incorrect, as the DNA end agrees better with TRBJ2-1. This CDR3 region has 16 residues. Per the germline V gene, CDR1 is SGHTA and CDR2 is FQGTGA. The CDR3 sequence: CASSSGGGGLGNEQFF. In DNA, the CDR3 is TGTGCCAGCAGCTCAGGGGGTGGGGGGCTGGGGAATGAGCAGTTCTTC.

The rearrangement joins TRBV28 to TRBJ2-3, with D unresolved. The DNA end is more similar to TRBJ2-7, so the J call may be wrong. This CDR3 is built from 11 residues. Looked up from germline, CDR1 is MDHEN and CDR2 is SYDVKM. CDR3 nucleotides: TGTGCCAGCAGCGAACGGTACGAGCAGTACTTC. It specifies CASSERYEQYF.

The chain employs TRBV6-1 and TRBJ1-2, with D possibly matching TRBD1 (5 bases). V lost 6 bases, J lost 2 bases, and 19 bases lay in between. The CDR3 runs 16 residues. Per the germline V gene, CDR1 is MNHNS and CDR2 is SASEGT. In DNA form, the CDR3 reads TGTGCCAGCAGGAGATCCGGGACGGCAATCAACTATGGCTACACCTTC. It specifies CASRRSGTAINYGYTF.

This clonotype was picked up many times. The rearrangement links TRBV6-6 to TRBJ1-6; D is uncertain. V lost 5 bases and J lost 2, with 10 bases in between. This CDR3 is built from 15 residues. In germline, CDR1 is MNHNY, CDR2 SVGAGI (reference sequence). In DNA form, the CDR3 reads TGTGCCAGCAGTAAAACCGGGACCTATAATTCACCCCTCCACTTT. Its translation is CASSKTGTYNSPLHF.

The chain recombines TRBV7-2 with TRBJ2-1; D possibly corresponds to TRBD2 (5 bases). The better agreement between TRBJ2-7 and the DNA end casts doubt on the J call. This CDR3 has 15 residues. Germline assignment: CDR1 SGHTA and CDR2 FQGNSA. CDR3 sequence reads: CASSPWRTGSYEQYF. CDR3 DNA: TGTGCCAGCAGCCCCTGGAGGACGGGCTCCTACGAGCAGTACTTC.

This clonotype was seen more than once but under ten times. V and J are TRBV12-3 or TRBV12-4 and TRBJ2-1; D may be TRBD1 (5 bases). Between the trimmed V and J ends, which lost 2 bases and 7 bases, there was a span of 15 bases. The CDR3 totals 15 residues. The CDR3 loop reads CASSLQGWATNEQFF. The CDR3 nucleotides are TGTGCCAGCAGTTTACAGGGTTGGGCAACAAATGAGCAGTTCTTC.

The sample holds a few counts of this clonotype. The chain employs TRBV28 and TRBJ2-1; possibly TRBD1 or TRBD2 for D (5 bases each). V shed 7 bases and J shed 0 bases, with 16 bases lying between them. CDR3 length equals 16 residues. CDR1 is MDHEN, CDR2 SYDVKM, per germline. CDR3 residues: CASTTLRDLSYNEQFF. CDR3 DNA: TGTGCCAGCACCACACTCCGGGACCTCTCCTACAATGAGCAGTTCTTC.

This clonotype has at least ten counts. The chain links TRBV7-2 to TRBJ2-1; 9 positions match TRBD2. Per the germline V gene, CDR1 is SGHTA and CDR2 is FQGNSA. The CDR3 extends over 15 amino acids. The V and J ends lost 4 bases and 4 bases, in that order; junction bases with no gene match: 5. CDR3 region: CASSSVAGDYNEQFF. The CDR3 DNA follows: TGTGCCAGCAGCTCCGTAGCGGGGGATTACAATGAGCAGTTCTTC.

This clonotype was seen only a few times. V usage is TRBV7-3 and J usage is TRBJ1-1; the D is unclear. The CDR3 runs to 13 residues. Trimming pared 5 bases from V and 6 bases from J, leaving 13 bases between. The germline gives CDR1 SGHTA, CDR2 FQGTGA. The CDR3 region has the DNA TGTGCCAGCAGCCCCCAGGCGAATTCTGAAGCTTTCTTT. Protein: CASSPQANSEAFF.

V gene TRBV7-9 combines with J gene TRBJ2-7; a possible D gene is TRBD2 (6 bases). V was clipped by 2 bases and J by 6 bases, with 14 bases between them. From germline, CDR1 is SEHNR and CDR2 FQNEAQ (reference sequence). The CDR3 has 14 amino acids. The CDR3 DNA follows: TGTGCCAGCAGCTTATTCGGGGGAGGCGGCGAGCAGTACTTC. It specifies CASSLFGGGGEQYF.

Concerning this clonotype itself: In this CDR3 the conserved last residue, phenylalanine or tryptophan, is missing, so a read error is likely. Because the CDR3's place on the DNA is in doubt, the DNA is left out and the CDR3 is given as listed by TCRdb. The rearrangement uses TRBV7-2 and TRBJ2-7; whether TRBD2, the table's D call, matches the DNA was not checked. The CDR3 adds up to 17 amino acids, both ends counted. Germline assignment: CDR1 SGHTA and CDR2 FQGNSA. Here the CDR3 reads CASSPGTSSYNEQYFGA.

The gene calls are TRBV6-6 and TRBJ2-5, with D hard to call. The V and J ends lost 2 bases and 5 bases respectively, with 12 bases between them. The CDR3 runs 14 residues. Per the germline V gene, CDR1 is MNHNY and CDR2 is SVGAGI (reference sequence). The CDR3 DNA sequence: TGTGCCAGCAGTTACGGTCCAGCCCTGGAGACCCAGTACTTC. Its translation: CASSYGPALETQYF.

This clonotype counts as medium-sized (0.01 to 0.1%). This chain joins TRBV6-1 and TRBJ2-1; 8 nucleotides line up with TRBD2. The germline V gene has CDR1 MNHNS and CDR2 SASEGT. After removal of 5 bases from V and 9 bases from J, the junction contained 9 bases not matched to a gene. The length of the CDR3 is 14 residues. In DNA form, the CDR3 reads TGTGCCAGCAGTTTGGGCGGGAGGAGGAGTGAGCAGTTCTTC. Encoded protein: CASSLGGRRSEQFF.

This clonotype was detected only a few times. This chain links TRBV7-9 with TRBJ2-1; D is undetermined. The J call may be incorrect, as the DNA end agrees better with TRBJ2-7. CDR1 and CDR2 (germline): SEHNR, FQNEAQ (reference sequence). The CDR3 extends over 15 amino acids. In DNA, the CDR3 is TGTGCCAGCAGCTTAGGTATCCAGAGCTCCTACGAGCAGTACTTC. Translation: CASSLGIQSSYEQYF.